This T cell receptor beta chain was recovered during a study of T cell clonality in common variable immunodeficiency. No CVID subject was ill or on immunomodulatory drugs when sampled. This clone was observed a few times. No antigen is known for it. General study findings and limits: Shared TCRbeta clones were fewer between CVID subjects than controls. Reportedly, TCR beta sequences from common variable immunodeficiency showed fewer deletions and N-nucleotide insertions.

CVID and control samples used equivalent genomic DNA input. The data were produced by immunoSEQ multiplex PCR, yet TCRdb's version contains in-frame clones alone and is incomplete. The sample was found to contain more than 20,000 clones, and every one recurs. This clonotype originated in a human donor with common variable immunodeficiency. The sample was peripheral blood mononuclear cells.

The chain's CDR3 is CSAGLAGQETQYF. Partial CDR3 DNA: TGCAGTGCTGGACTAGCGGGCCAAGAGACC. The rearrangement joins TRBV20-1 to TRBJ2-5; TRBD2 matches 11 bases. The read terminates 3 residues ahead of where the CDR3 ends, so the germline J gene completes it. In germline, CDR1 is DFQATT, CDR2 SNEGSKA (reference sequence). Germline trimming cut 5 bases from V and 1 base from J; bases unmatched to any gene: 0. The CDR3 is made up of 13 amino acids.